This T cell receptor beta chain was documented in a study of blood T cell repertoires in COVID-19. Study-level information: Acute and convalescent COVID-19 samples came from the United States, Italy and Spain. The cDNA or gDNA used as material had been derived from T cells, B-cell-depleted T cells, or PBMCs.

During active infection, Seattle patients enrolled and were then monitored through disease. In the source study's methods: For nucleated cells, counts were estimated from reference gene primer amplification. TCRdb's copy holds only in-frame clones and misses some; the assay was immunoSEQ multiplex PCR. That table furnishes V, J and clone size, whereas the DNA furnished D and trimming. The sample contains hundreds of thousands of clones, about 88% of which appear only once. Trimming removed 3 bases from V and 2 bases from J, with 14 bases in between. The length of the CDR3 is 15 residues. Germline V gives CDR1 KGHSH, CDR2 LQKENI.

This sequence originates from a woman aged 45-65 years with COVID-19, enrolled during active disease. Source material: peripheral blood. V usage is TRBV18 and J usage is TRBJ2-7, with D possibly being TRBD1 (5 bases). CDR3 DNA sequence: TGTGCCAGCTCACCGCCGGCGGCGACAGCCTACGAGCAGTACTTC. It is translated as CASSPPAATAYEQYF.